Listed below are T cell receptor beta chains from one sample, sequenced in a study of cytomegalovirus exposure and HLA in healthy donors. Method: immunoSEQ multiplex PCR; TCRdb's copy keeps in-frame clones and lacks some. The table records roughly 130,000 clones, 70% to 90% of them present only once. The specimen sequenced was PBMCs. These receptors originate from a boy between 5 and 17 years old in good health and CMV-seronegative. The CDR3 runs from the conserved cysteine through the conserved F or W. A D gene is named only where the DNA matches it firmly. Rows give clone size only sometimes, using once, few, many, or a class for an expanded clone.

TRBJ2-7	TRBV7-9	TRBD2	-	TGTGCCAGCAGCTTAGGCTTGGGCGGGAGAGCCTACGAGCAGTACTTC	CASSLGLGGRAYEQYF
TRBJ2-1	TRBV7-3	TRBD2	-	TGTGCCAGCAGCCCCCGGGGGCTAGCGGGAGGGTCGGTCGATGAGCAGTTCTTC	CASSPRGLAGGSVDEQFF
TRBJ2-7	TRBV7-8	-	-	TGTGCCAGCAGCTCCTCGGGGGAAGACTACGAGCAGTACTTC	CASSSSGEDYEQYF
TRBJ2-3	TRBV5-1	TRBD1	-	TGCGCCAGCAGCCCGGGTGGGACAGGGGGAATAAGACGCAGCACAGATACGCAGTATTTT	CASSPGGTGGIRRSTDTQYF
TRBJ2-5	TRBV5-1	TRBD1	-	TGCGCCAGCAGCCTCCACTCGACAGGGGCCGGAGAGACCCAGTACTTC	CASSLHSTGAGETQYF
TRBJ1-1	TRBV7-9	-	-	TGTGCCAGCAGCCCCGTGGTAGGGGGCACTGAAGCTTTCTTT	CASSPVVGGTEAFF
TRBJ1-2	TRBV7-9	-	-	TGTGCCAGCAGCGCGGAGTTATACTATGGCTACACCTTC	CASSAELYYGYTF
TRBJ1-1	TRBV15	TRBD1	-	TGTGCCACTATACACCGGGACAGTTCCACTGAAGCTTTCTTT	CATIHRDSSTEAFF
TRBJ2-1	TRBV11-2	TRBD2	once	TGTGCCAGCAGCTTAGATTCCAGCGGGAGGGCCAGTGGGCAGTTCTTC	CASSLDSSGRASGQFF
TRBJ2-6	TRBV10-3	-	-	TGTGCCATCAGTGAGGGAGTTTCTGGGGCCAACGTCCTGACTTTC	CAISEGVSGANVLTF